The clone carrying this TCR beta chain was counted once. The data are from a study of blood T cell repertoires in COVID-19. In the source study's methods: Amplification with reference gene primers provided the estimates of nucleated cell counts. Sequencing was performed with immunoSEQ multiplex PCR; in TCRdb, only in-frame clones are kept and a portion is missing. D and trimming come from the DNA, and the V and J calls and clone size come from that table. The data contain about 80,000 clones, under 90% of them seen just once; the ten biggest clones take up about 12%. The ends lost 4 bases at V and 8 bases at J; junction bases unmatched: 15. The CDR3 has 17 amino acids. Germline V gene sequence: CDR1 SGHDT, CDR2 YYEEEE.

The chain combines TRBV5-6 with TRBJ1-4; TRBD1 matches at 9 bases. The sample comprised peripheral blood. This TCR was recovered from a woman aged 40 to 55 with active or convalescent COVID-19. The CDR3: CASSAVAGQGFYEKLFF. CDR3 DNA sequence: TGTGCCAGCAGCGCGGTTGCGGGACAGGGCTTTTACGAAAAACTGTTTTTT.